Listed here is a single TCR beta chain. The CDR3 contains 18 residues. Germline CDR1 and CDR2: LGHNA and YNFKEQ. Trimming took 0 bases from V and 4 from J, leaving 21 bases between them. The protocol was immunoSEQ multiplex PCR, while the TCRdb copy is restricted to in-frame clones and leaves out a portion. This sample has 75,000 to 95,000 clones, with about 90% found just once. This sample was included in a study of technical replicates of blood from several donors. The sequenced material came from T cells isolated from PBMCs. The chain uses TRBV4-2 and TRBJ1-2; the D gene is possibly TRBD1 (6 bases). This receptor was identified in a human donor in good health. The CDR3 reads CASSQEGQRLIISYGYTF. The CDR3 DNA reads TGTGCCAGCAGCCAAGAAGGACAGCGTCTAATCATTTCCTATGGCTACACCTTC.